One T cell receptor (beta chain) is described in this entry. Its specificity is unknown. Investigators divided CD4+ cells into CD45RA+ naive and CD45RA-negative memory subsets. In the authors' methods: ImmunoSEQ yielded junction-only sequences lacking quality scores, so filtering differed. Profiling relied on immunoSEQ multiplex PCR, and the TCRdb table lists in-frame clones only, not all of them. The DNA was the basis for D and trimming; V, J and clone size are from that table. Here the sample spans a few million clones, approximately 95% being singletons. This sample was included in a study of shared clonotypes between healthy human individuals. Whole-study findings and limits: Relative to clonotypes present in all four donors, those not shared had lower generation probabilities. Larger richness was generally estimated for naive than memory subsets.

V shed 0 bases, J shed 7 bases, and the junction held 6 bases outside the gene matches. The CDR3 has 14 residues. The germline CDR1 and CDR2 sequences are SGDLS and YYNGEE. V usage is TRBV9 and J usage is TRBJ2-7; TRBD1 matches at 8 bases. Sequencing input: naive CD4+ T cells sorted from blood. As for subset: CD45RA+ positively selected. This TCR derives from a man aged 18 to 30 in good health. In nucleotides, the CDR3 is TGTGCCAGCAGCGTAGCAGACAGGGGAGTGGAGCAGTACTTC. Its protein product is CASSVADRGVEQYF.